The entry below gives a single T cell receptor (beta chain) sequence along with its context. This clone occurred a few times. This receptor's antigen is unknown. The sample holds no much larger clone one base away, and base qualities are not on file. Participants in the prospective study were aged roughly 18 to 89 years, lived in over 20 United States geographic areas, and enrolled through a virtual design. Cohort assignment in the prospective study relied on participant-reported clinical history from a screening survey and a study questionnaire. ImmuneRACE Cohort 3 recovered participants were defined by two consecutive negative NP/OP PCR tests, healthcare professional clearance, or symptom resolution. In the prospective study, mobile phlebotomists collected whole blood, serum and a nasopharyngeal or oropharyngeal swab from each participant. Prospective study participants could optionally give additional blood draws and questionnaires over an approximately two-month period. Before DNA extraction, prospective study blood samples were shipped either frozen or at room temperature.

The sample originates from a study of blood T cell repertoires in COVID-19 (TCRdb year 2020). About the full investigation: Samples covering the acute and convalescent phases of COVID-19 were provided by collaborators in the United States, Italy and Spain. The material from the prospective study consisted of cDNA or gDNA derived from T cells, B-cell-depleted T cells, or PBMCs. Deeply sampled blood TCRbeta repertoires from subjects exposed to, actively infected with, or recovered from COVID-19 were included in the dataset. A freely available public database, intended as a resource for researchers studying the immune response to SARS-CoV-2, is where the repertoires were released. The samples were drawn from two sources: the first 160 participants of the ongoing ImmuneRACE study, and some 1,300 subjects contributed by 6 global collaborators. The sample metadata nearly always contained a de-identified subject ID, COVID-19 status, age in years and sex. Where available, HLA class I and class II types were obtained from metadata supplied by the sample provider rather than from assay-based typing. Findings and caveats that apply to the study as a whole: The quantity of clinical and demographic metadata differed by source and by participant and was supplied without curation.

The immunoSEQ Assay, a bias-controlled multiplex PCR, was used to amplify TCRbeta CDR3 regions from genomic DNA. Processing in the source paper ran as follows. Nucleated cell counts per sample were estimated from amplification of reference gene primers within the assay. To quantify the absolute abundance of each unique TCRbeta CDR3 rearrangement, sequence reads were collapsed and filtered. For each sample, productive Simpson clonality was calculated as the square root of Simpson's diversity index across productive rearrangements. The immuneACCESS repertoire file appears here via TCRdb, limited to in-frame rearrangements. These files lack a portion of the clones; in checked studies, under half of the deficit traces to unresolved V genes, and the cause of the others is not known. D and trimming were read from the DNA, whereas the V and J calls and clone size are those reported in that table. A total of approximately 150,000 clones appear in this sample, more than 65% of them only once. Together, the top ten hold around 18% of the sample.

The trim is 5 bases for V and 5 bases for J, with a gap of 12 bases between the germline ends. CDR1 is given as LNHDA and CDR2 as SQIVND, both from the germline V gene (reference sequence). Inclusive of the bounding cysteine and phenylalanine, the CDR3 is 14 residues long. Of the read, only the CDR3 DNA is kept; its 42 bases are in frame from base 1. Sequenced material: PBMCs or T cells enriched from blood (not recorded which). The receptor chain draws on TRBV19 and TRBJ2-2; D gene: possibly TRBD2, on 5 matching bases. This receptor was taken from a man aged 60 to 69 who had recovered from COVID-19. The CDR3 protein: CASSSEGRTGELFF. The bases read TGTGCCAGTAGTTCAGAGGGTAGGACCGGGGAGCTGTTTTTT. Outside the CDR3, residues come from the reference TRBV19 and TRBJ2-2 proteins, so the full variable domain is: DGGITQSPKYLFRKEGQNVTLSCEQNLNHDAMYWYRQDPGQGLRLIYYSQIVNDFQKGDIAEGYSVSREKKESFPLTVTSAQKNPTAFYLCASSSEGRTGELFFGEGSRLTVL.